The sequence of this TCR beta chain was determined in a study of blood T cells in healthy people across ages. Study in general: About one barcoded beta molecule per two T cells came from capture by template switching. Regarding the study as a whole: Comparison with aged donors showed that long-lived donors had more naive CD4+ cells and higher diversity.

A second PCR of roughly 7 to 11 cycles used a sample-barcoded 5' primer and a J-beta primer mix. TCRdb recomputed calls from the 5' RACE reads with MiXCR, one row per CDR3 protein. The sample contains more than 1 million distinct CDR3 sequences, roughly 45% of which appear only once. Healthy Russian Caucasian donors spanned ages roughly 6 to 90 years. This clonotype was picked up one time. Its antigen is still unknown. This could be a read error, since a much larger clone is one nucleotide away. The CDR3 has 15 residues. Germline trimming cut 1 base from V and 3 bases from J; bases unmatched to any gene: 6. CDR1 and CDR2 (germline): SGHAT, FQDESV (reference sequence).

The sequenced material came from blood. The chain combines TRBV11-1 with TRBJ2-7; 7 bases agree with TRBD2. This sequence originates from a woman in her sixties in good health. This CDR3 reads CASSLGLAEVYEQYF. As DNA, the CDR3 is TGTGCCAGCAGCTTAGGGCTAGCGGAAGTCTACGAGCAGTACTTC.